The clone carrying this TCR beta chain was seen only a few times. This record belongs to a study of patients and donors after allogeneic stem cell transplantation. TCRdb used MiXCR to reprocess the RT-PCR reads, holding one entry per CDR3 protein. The table lists about 70,000 distinct CDR3 sequences, around 27% of them singletons. This CDR3 has 15 residues. The V gene lost 1 base and the J gene lost 1 base, with 8 bases spanning the gap. In germline, CDR1 is SEHNR, CDR2 FQNEAQ (reference sequence). The chain couples TRBV7-9 to TRBJ1-3; D uncertain. This receptor was identified in a human donor who was either an allogeneic HSCT recipient or a stem cell or donor lymphocyte infusion donor (not recorded which). It is not recorded whose cells these are; they may come from a transplant donor. The specimen sequenced was blood, either unsorted or a sorted T cell fraction (not recorded which). The CDR3 DNA follows: TGTGCCAGCAGCTTAGTTGGGGTGTCTGGAAACACCATATATTTT. Protein product: CASSLVGVSGNTIYF.